The rows below give T cell receptor beta chains drawn from one sample of a study of CD4+ T cells in melanoma. TCRdb's table, derived via immunoSEQ multiplex PCR, lists solely in-frame clones and lacks some. The sample records fewer than 11,000 clones, around 84% being singletons. The sample comprised cells from a culture (not recorded whether cultured in vitro). The receptors were gathered from a human donor with melanoma. The CDR3 runs from the conserved cysteine through the conserved F or W. Each record gives: J gene, V gene, D gene, clone size, CDR3 protein, CDR3 DNA. The D gene is left open where the match is weak. Expanded clones get a size class; other rows say once, few or many, or leave the size out.

>TRBJ1-1|TRBV9|.|.
CASSVGVSTEAFF
TGTGCCAGCAGCGTAGGAGTAAGTACTGAAGCTTTCTTT
>TRBJ2-7|TRBV2|.|few
CASKTQGKSYEQYF
TGTGCCAGCAAAACACAGGGCAAGTCCTACGAGCAGTACTTC
>TRBJ2-6|TRBV18|.|.
CASSARAGFILSGANVLTF
TGTGCCAGCTCAGCGCGGGCAGGCTTTATCCTCTCTGGGGCCAACGTCCTGACTTTC
>TRBJ1-6|TRBV14|.|.
CASSQYLSPLHF
TGTGCCAGCAGCCAGTATCTTTCACCCCTCCACTTT
>TRBJ2-5|TRBV9|.|.
CASSVARASQETQYF
TGTGCCAGCAGCGTAGCCAGGGCGTCCCAAGAGACCCAGTACTTC
>TRBJ2-7|TRBV3-1/TRBV3-2|.|.
CASSHLDSSYEQYF
TGTGCCAGCAGCCATCTAGACAGCTCCTACGAGCAGTACTTC
>TRBJ1-3|TRBV5-5|.|few
CASSLRGGGGLLFRGNTIYF
TGTGCCAGCAGCTTGAGGGGAGGTGGAGGGCTCTTGTTTCGAGGAAACACCATATATTTT
>TRBJ2-1|TRBV30|TRBD2|few
CAWNLAGGPVNNEQFF
TGTGCCTGGAACCTAGCGGGGGGGCCCGTCAACAATGAGCAGTTCTTC
>TRBJ1-5|TRBV4-1|TRBD1|.
CASSQAVAGGNQPQHF
TGCGCCAGCAGCCAGGCCGTCGCAGGGGGGAACCAGCCCCAGCATTTT
>TRBJ2-2|TRBV7-9|.|.
CASSPPYRTSRGELFF
TGTGCCAGCAGCCCCCCTTACCGGACCTCCCGAGGGGAGCTGTTTTTT
>TRBJ2-7|TRBV19|.|once
CASSGQTYEQYF
TGTGCCAGTTCCGGACAGACCTACGAGCAGTACTTC
>TRBJ2-3|TRBV4-1|TRBD1|once
CASSRGQGEVHTQYF
TGCGCCAGCAGCCGAGGACAGGGCGAAGTTCACACGCAGTATTTT
>TRBJ1-2|TRBV12-3/TRBV12-4|.|.
CASFRGYDGYTF
TGTGCCAGCTTCAGGGGATATGATGGCTACACCTTC
>TRBJ2-3|TRBV9|.|.
CASSARTDTQYF
TGTGCCAGCAGCGCCCGAACAGATACGCAGTATTTT